Listed below are T cell receptor beta chains from one sample, sequenced in a study of T-cell memory formation after mild COVID-19. TCRdb reprocessed the 5' RACE reads with MiXCR, giving one entry per CDR3 protein. There are roughly 130,000 distinct CDR3 sequences in the sample; roughly 15% occur only once, and over 11% lies in the top ten. Sample: PBMCs or a T cell subset sorted from them (not recorded which). Receptors originate from an adult woman who had mild COVID-19 (a few samples of this study predate the infection). Cell type and time point are not known. CDR3s leave out the opening cysteine and the closing phenylalanine or tryptophan.

V gene	J gene	CDR3 protein
TRBV2	TRBJ2-2	ASTQEATGELF
TRBV10-3	TRBJ2-7	AISGTAFEQY
TRBV5-6	TRBJ1-2	ASRPGAGNPYT
TRBV4-1	TRBJ2-7	ASSPTGGGLNEQY
TRBV7-9	TRBJ2-1	ASSASPGQGARGLANEQF
TRBV20-1	TRBJ1-2	SASGYT
TRBV9	TRBJ2-1	ASSVRGGGTYNEQF
TRBV6-5	TRBJ1-2	ASSTKGQGYYGYT
TRBV7-2	TRBJ1-5	ASSSRGDRNQPQH
TRBV30	TRBJ1-4	AWNRQATDEKLF
TRBV19	TRBJ2-7	ASSTGTAPYEQY
TRBV3-1	TRBJ2-7	ASSPSGQGGYEQY
TRBV6-6	TRBJ2-7	ASSYRDSTYEQY
TRBV14	TRBJ1-1	ASSQKELGTTLNTEAF
TRBV10-3	TRBJ2-3	AISEKAGGHNTQY
TRBV4-1	TRBJ1-1	ASSQVLGGGAEAF
TRBV18	TRBJ1-1	ASSPPGTPAGTEAF
TRBV5-6	TRBJ2-5	ASSFQEETQY
TRBV7-3	TRBJ2-1	ASSLQGYGFNEQF
TRBV25-1	TRBJ2-1	ASVPPGLSNNEQF
TRBV7-8	TRBJ2-1	ASSGGQAFNEQF